The rows below give T cell receptor beta chains drawn from one sample of a study of control samples from healthy donors and cancer patients. Here immunoSEQ multiplex PCR was the method, and the copy in TCRdb shows in-frame clones only, minus some. The table lists 90,000 to 150,000 clones, roughly 89% of them singletons. Sequenced: blood. Every receptor here comes from a young man in good health. Each CDR3 is given with its conserved first and last residue. The D gene is left open where the match is weak. Clone size appears in some rows only: once, few, many, or a class for an expanded clone.

J: TRBJ2-6
size: .
D: .
V: TRBV9
CDR3: CASGGVANVLTF
DNA: TGTGCCAGCGGGGGCGTCGCCAACGTCCTGACTTTC

J: TRBJ2-1
size: .
D: .
V: TRBV5-1
CDR3: CASSLGQAVNEQFF
DNA: TGCGCCAGCAGCTTGGGACAGGCGGTGAATGAGCAGTTCTTC

J: TRBJ1-6
size: .
D: .
V: TRBV5-6
CDR3: CASSLAAGASSYNSPLHF
DNA: TGTGCCAGCAGCTTGGCCGCGGGGGCGAGCTCCTATAATTCACCCCTCCACTTT

J: TRBJ1-6
size: .
D: .
V: TRBV19
CDR3: CASSIGPWAVGGSLHF
DNA: TGTGCCAGTAGTATTGGTCCGTGGGCCGTCGGGGGTTCCCTCCACTTT

J: TRBJ2-1
size: .
D: .
V: TRBV5-1
CDR3: CASSPTGGNEQFF
DNA: TGCGCCAGCAGCCCAACAGGAGGCAATGAGCAGTTCTTC

J: TRBJ1-2
size: .
D: TRBD1
V: TRBV5-8
CDR3: CASSSRGRGSGYTF
DNA: TGTGCCAGCAGCAGCAGGGGGCGAGGAAGTGGCTACACCTTC

J: TRBJ1-5
size: .
D: .
V: TRBV5-1
CDR3: CASSLAPYQPQHF
DNA: TGCGCCAGCAGCTTGGCCCCGTATCAGCCCCAGCATTTT

J: TRBJ1-4
size: .
D: .
V: TRBV5-6
CDR3: CASSLAGLSNEKLFF
DNA: TGTGCCAGCAGCTTGGCCGGCCTCTCTAATGAAAAACTGTTTTTT

J: TRBJ2-3
size: .
D: .
V: TRBV7-7
CDR3: CASSLLPPPSPDTQYF
DNA: TGTGCCAGCAGCTTATTACCCCCTCCCTCTCCAGATACGCAGTATTTT

J: TRBJ1-5
size: .
D: .
V: TRBV12-5
CDR3: CASGSDRINQPQHF
DNA: TGTGCTAGTGGTTCCGACAGGATCAATCAGCCCCAGCATTTT

J: TRBJ1-4
size: .
D: .
V: TRBV14
CDR3: CASRGSGAEKLFF
DNA: TGTGCCAGCAGAGGCAGCGGGGCCGAAAAACTGTTTTTT

J: TRBJ2-7
size: .
D: TRBD2
V: TRBV29-1
CDR3: CSYSGTNNEQYF
DNA: TGCAGCTATTCCGGGACTAACAACGAGCAGTACTTC

J: TRBJ2-6
size: .
D: .
V: TRBV15
CDR3: CATSRDRAGGANVLTF
DNA: TGTGCCACCAGCAGAGATAGGGCGGGGGGGGCCAACGTCCTGACTTTC

J: TRBJ2-5
size: .
D: .
V: TRBV5-1
CDR3: CASSLEGRGISGETQYF
DNA: TGCGCCAGCAGCTTGGAAGGGCGTGGGATTTCGGGGGAGACCCAGTACTTC

J: TRBJ1-1
size: .
D: TRBD1
V: TRBV5-6
CDR3: CASSYDRGTEAFF
DNA: TGTGCCAGCAGCTATGACAGGGGGACTGAAGCTTTCTTT

J: TRBJ1-3
size: few
D: TRBD1
V: TRBV24-1
CDR3: CAASDRDGNTIYF
DNA: TGTGCCGCCTCAGACAGGGATGGAAACACCATATATTTT